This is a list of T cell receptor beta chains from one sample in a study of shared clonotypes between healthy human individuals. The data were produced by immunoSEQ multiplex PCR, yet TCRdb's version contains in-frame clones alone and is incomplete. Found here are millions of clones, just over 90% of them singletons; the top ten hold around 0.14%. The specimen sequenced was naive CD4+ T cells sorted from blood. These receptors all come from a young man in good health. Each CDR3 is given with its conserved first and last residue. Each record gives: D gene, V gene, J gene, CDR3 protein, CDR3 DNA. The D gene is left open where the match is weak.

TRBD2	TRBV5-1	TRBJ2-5	CASSPGLAGLTRETQYF	TGCGCCAGCAGCCCCGGACTAGCGGGGCTAACCAGGGAGACCCAGTACTTC
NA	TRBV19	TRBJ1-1	CASSAKVGTEAFF	TGTGCCAGTAGTGCGAAAGTAGGGACTGAAGCTTTCTTT
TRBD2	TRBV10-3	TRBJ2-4	CAISRGEGGIQYF	TGTGCCATCAGCCGGGGGGAAGGTGGCATTCAGTACTTC
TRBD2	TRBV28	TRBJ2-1	CASSLTSGGRNEQFF	TGTGCCAGCAGCTTAACCAGCGGGGGCCGGAATGAGCAGTTCTTC
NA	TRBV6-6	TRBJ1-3	CASSYSTAGNTIYF	TGTGCCAGCAGTTACTCGACAGCCGGAAACACCATATATTTT
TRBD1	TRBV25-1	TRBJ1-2	CASSERLGRGPVGYGYTF	TGTGCCAGCAGTGAAAGGTTAGGCAGGGGGCCGGTCGGCTATGGCTACACCTTC
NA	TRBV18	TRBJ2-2	CASSPPWGPNTGELFF	TGTGCCAGCTCACCACCTTGGGGGCCGAACACCGGGGAGCTGTTTTTT
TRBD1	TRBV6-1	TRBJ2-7	CASRGQGTYEQYF	TGTGCCAGCAGGGGACAGGGGACCTACGAGCAGTACTTC
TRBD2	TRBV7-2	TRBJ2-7	CASSTRLAGGPRSSHEQYF	TGTGCCAGCAGCACAAGACTAGCGGGAGGGCCCCGGTCGTCCCACGAGCAGTACTTC
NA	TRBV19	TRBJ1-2	CASSILGSNYGYTF	TGTGCCAGTAGTATTTTAGGGAGCAACTATGGCTACACCTTC
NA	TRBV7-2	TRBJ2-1	CASRPGLARYNEQFF	TGTGCCAGCAGACCGGGGCTAGCGAGATACAATGAGCAGTTCTTC
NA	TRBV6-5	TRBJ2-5	CASKGPGRETQYF	TGTGCCAGCAAGGGCCCCGGAAGGGAGACCCAGTACTTC
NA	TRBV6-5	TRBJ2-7	CASSYSVFSSGTQYF	TGTGCCAGCAGTTACTCGGTTTTCTCCAGCGGGACACAGTACTTC
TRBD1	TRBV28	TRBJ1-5	CASSFGDRGRWQPQHF	TGTGCCAGCAGTTTCGGAGACAGGGGGAGATGGCAGCCCCAGCATTTT
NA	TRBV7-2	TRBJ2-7	CASSLEGTPNYEQYF	TGTGCCAGCAGCTTAGAAGGGACACCCAACTACGAGCAGTACTTC
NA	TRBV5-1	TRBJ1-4	CASSLDWRTNEKLFF	TGCGCCAGCAGCTTGGATTGGAGAACTAATGAAAAACTGTTTTTT
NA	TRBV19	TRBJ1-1	CASSIKEGVTEAFF	TGTGCCAGTAGTATAAAGGAAGGGGTCACTGAAGCTTTCTTT
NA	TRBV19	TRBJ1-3	CASSRGGRTSGNTIYF	TGTGCCAGTAGTAGAGGAGGCAGAACCTCTGGAAACACCATATATTTT
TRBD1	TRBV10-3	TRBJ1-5	CAISGQGGEPQHF	TGTGCCATCAGCGGACAGGGTGGCGAGCCCCAGCATTTT
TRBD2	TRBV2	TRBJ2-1	CASNPGLARGEQFF	TGTGCCAGCAATCCGGGACTAGCGAGGGGGGAGCAGTTCTTC
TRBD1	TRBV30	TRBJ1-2	CAWRRTGRGYTF	TGTGCCTGGAGGCGGACAGGGCGCGGCTACACCTTC
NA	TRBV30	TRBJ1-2	CAWSGRGGNYGYTF	TGTGCCTGGAGTGGAAGGGGGGGTAACTATGGCTACACCTTC